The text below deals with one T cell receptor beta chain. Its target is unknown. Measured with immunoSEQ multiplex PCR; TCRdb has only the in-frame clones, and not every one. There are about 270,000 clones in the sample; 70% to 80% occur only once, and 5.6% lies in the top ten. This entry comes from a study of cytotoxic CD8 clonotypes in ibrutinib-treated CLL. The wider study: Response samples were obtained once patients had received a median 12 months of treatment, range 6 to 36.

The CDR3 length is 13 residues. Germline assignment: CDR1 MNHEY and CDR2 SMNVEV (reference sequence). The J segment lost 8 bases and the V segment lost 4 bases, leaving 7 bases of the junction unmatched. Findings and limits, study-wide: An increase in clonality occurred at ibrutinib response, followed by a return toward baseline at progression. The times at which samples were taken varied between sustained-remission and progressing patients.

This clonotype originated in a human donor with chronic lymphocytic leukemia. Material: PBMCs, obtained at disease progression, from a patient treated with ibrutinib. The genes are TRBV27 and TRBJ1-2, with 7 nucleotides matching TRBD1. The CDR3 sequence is CASSYVQGTGYTF. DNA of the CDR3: TGTGCCAGCAGTTATGTACAGGGGACGGGCTACACCTTC.